The clone carrying this T cell receptor (beta chain) has just a few counts. TCRdb processed the 5' RACE reads anew with MiXCR; each CDR3 protein has one entry. The sample yields fewer than 450,000 distinct CDR3 sequences, roughly 9% seen once. This entry is derived from a study of identical twins. CDR3 length equals 20 residues. Trimming took 6 bases from V and 4 from J, leaving 30 bases between them. Germline loops: CDR1 MGHRA, CDR2 YSYEKL. The chain joins TRBV4-1 to TRBJ1-4, with a tentative D call TRBD1 (6 bases). This sequence originates from a woman aged 50 to 60 in good health. The sequenced material came from naive T cells sorted from blood. CDR3 coding DNA: TGCGCCAGCAGACCCCCTAGAAGGGACAAGGACGGGGATTATAATGAAAAACTGTTTTTT. It translates to CASRPPRRDKDGDYNEKLFF.